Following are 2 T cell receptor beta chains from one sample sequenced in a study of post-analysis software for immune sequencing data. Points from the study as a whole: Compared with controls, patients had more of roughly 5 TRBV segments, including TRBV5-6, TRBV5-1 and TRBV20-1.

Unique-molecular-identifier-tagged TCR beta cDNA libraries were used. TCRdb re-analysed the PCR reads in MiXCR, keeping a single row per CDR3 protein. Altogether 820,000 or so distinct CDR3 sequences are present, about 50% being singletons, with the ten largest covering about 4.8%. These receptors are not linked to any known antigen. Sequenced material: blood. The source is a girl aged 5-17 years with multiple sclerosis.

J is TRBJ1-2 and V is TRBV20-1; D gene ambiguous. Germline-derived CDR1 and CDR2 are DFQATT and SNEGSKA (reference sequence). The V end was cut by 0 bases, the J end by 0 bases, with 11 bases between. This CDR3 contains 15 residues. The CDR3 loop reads CSARDQTRSNYGYTF. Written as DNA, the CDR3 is TGCAGTGCTAGAGATCAGACACGCTCTAACTATGGCTACACCTTC.

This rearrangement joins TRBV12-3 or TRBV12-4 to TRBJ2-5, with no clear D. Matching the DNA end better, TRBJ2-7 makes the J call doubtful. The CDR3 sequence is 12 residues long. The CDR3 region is CASQRQSYEQYF. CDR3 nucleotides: TGTGCCAGCCAAAGGCAATCCTACGAGCAGTACTTC.